Each of the 27 T cell receptor beta chains below was sequenced from the same sample in a study of shared clonotypes between healthy human individuals. Data came from immunoSEQ multiplex PCR; TCRdb stores just in-frame clones and leaves some out. The sample shows millions of clones, approximately 95% of them seen only once. What was sequenced was naive CD4+ T cells sorted from blood. Subset specified: CD45RA+ positively selected. These receptors were collected from a man aged 18 to 35 in good health.

The chain joins TRBV28 to TRBJ1-2, with D possibly TRBD1 on 5 matching bases. This CDR3 region has 14 residues. Germline lookup yields CDR1 MDHEN and CDR2 SYDVKM. The V gene lost 5 bases and the J gene lost 4 bases, with 14 bases spanning the gap. Here the CDR3 DNA reads TGTGCCAGCAGTCCCTGGGACGGAGGCTATGGCTACACCTTC. Protein product: CASSPWDGGYGYTF.

J is TRBJ2-2 and V is TRBV10-3; 12 bases match TRBD2. The junction had 8 bases not matched to a gene; V was cut back by 4 bases and J by 8 bases. Germline-derived CDR1 and CDR2 are ENHRY and SYGVKD. The CDR3 is 16 residues long. Written as DNA, the CDR3 is TGTGCCATCAGTGGACTAGCGGGAGCCGTGAAGGGGGAGCTGTTTTTT. It translates to CAISGLAGAVKGELFF.

On this clone itself: This same CDR3 is encoded by further DNA sequences in the sample. The genes are TRBV30 and TRBJ1-2; the D gene is possibly TRBD1 (5 bases). The length of the CDR3 is 12 residues. In germline, CDR1 is GTSNPN, CDR2 SVGIG (reference sequence). V lost 3 bases and J lost 1, with 6 bases in between. For the CDR3, the DNA is TGTGCCTGGAGCGACAGTAACTATGGCTACACCTTC. Protein sequence: CAWSDSNYGYTF.

This clone was seen a single time. The rearrangement joins TRBV4-1 to TRBJ2-7; D unclear. CDR1 is MGHRA, CDR2 YSYEKL, per germline. The germline V and J ends were trimmed by 0 bases and 2 bases, with 11 bases remaining between them. There are 15 residues in the CDR3. The CDR3 is CASSQDIRQAYEQYF. CDR3 coding DNA: TGCGCCAGCAGCCAAGATATAAGGCAAGCCTACGAGCAGTACTTC.

The V call is TRBV5-1, the J call TRBJ2-5; D remains ambiguous. This CDR3 comprises 14 residues. V lost 5 bases and J 2 bases, leaving 13 bases between the germline ends. From germline, CDR1 is SGHRS and CDR2 YFSETQ. The CDR3 bases are TGCGCCAGCAGTGAAGTCGGTACACAAGAGACCCAGTACTTC. Its translation: CASSEVGTQETQYF.

The rearrangement links TRBV7-2 to TRBJ2-7, with D perhaps assigned TRBD1 or TRBD2 (5 bases each). CDR3 length equals 14 residues. V lost 5 bases and J lost 3, with 14 bases in between. CDR1 is SGHTA, CDR2 FQGNSA, per germline. This chain's CDR3 is CASSPGTANYEQYF. The CDR3 bases are TGTGCCAGCAGCCCAGGGACGGCGAACTACGAGCAGTACTTC. Full variable domain (outside the CDR3, taken from reference TRBV7-2 and TRBJ2-7): GAGVSQSPSNKVTEKGKDVELRCDPISGHTALYWYRQSLGQGLEFLIYFQGNSAPDKSGLPSDRFSAERTGGSVSTLTIQRTQQEDSAVYLCASSPGTANYEQYFGPGTRLTVT.

This chain uses TRBV10-1 with TRBJ2-5; a possible D gene is TRBD2 (6 bases). Germline CDR1 WNHNN, CDR2 SYGVQD (reference sequence). The CDR3 runs to 14 residues. With 4 bases removed from V and 5 bases from J, the gap between germline ends came to 14 bases. The CDR3 coding sequence is TGCGCCAGCAGTGTTGGAGGGGACTTGGAGACCCAGTACTTC. Translation: CASSVGGDLETQYF.

This clone showed up just once. This CDR3 reads CASSPGTHPREQYF. As DNA, the CDR3 is TGTGCCAGCTCACCCGGAACACACCCCCGCGAGCAGTACTTC. J is TRBJ2-7 and V is TRBV18; D gene uncertain. CDR3 length equals 14 residues. The V gene lost 3 bases and the J gene lost 6 bases, with 15 bases spanning the gap. Germline lookup yields CDR1 KGHSH and CDR2 LQKENI.

The rearrangement uses TRBV7-9 and TRBJ1-1, with D uncertain. Between the trimmed V and J ends, which lost 5 bases and 2 bases, there was a span of 9 bases. This CDR3 contains 13 residues. CDR1 and CDR2 (germline): SEHNR, FQNEAQ (reference sequence). The CDR3 loop is CASSPLYNTEAFF. The CDR3 DNA is TGTGCCAGCAGCCCTTTGTACAACACTGAAGCTTTCTTT.

The V gene is TRBV2, the J gene TRBJ2-3; D is uncertain. The CDR3 is made up of 13 amino acids. Germline lookup yields CDR1 SNHLY and CDR2 FYNNEI. Trimming shortened V by 2 bases and J by 5 bases, and 8 bases separated the two germline ends. The CDR3, as DNA: TGTGCCAGCAGTGAACTCCGGAAAGATACGCAGTATTTT. As protein: CASSELRKDTQYF.

The genes are TRBV4-3 and TRBJ2-2; TRBD1 aligns across 8 bases. The CDR3 contains 14 residues. CDR1 LGHNA and CDR2 YSLEER come from the germline V gene. Trimming took 4 bases from V and 5 from J; bases not matched to a gene: 3. This chain's CDR3 is CASSLDRVTGELFF. CDR3 nucleotide sequence: TGCGCCAGCAGCCTGGACAGGGTAACCGGGGAGCTGTTTTTT.

The J gene is TRBJ2-7, the V gene TRBV6-5; 9 nucleotides agree with TRBD1. The CDR3 is made up of 15 amino acids. V trimming: 5 bases; J trimming: 0 bases; junction bases outside the gene matches: 5. Germline lookup yields CDR1 MNHEY and CDR2 SVGAGI. The CDR3 coding sequence is TGTGCCAGCAGTCTTCAACAGGGGGCCTCCTACGAGCAGTACTTC. As protein: CASSLQQGASYEQYF.

In the case of this clone: Other DNA sequences in the sample encode the same CDR3. This sequence joins TRBV7-2 and TRBJ2-7; 11 nucleotides align to TRBD2. Trimming removed 6 bases from V and 4 bases from J; junction bases left unmatched: 5. The CDR3 consists of 14 residues. Germline V CDR1 and CDR2: SGHTA, FQGNSA. This chain's CDR3 is CASSLTSGSYEQYF. DNA for the CDR3: TGTGCCAGCAGTCTTACTAGCGGGAGTTACGAGCAGTACTTC.

V usage is TRBV27 and J usage is TRBJ2-7; D assignment may be TRBD1 or TRBD2 (5 bases each). Looked up from germline, CDR1 is MNHEY and CDR2 is SMNVEV (reference sequence). V lost 4 bases and J 4 bases, leaving 17 bases between the germline ends. The CDR3 has 15 residues. CDR3: CASSSPIEGRYEQYF. The CDR3 DNA reads as TGTGCCAGCAGTTCCCCTATCGAGGGGAGATACGAGCAGTACTTC.

The chain links TRBV6-8 to TRBJ1-4; TRBD1 agrees at 7 bases. This CDR3 is built from 15 residues. The V gene end was trimmed by 6 bases and the J gene end by 5 bases; junction bases not matched to a gene: 9. The germline V gene encodes CDR1 MNHGY and CDR2 SAAAGT. CDR3 loop: CASRRPQGPNEKLFF. As DNA, the CDR3 is TGTGCCAGCAGGAGACCACAGGGGCCGAATGAAAAACTGTTTTTT.

The chain couples TRBV7-9 to TRBJ1-1; tentatively, D is TRBD1 (5 bases). The V gene's germline CDR1 is SEHNR and CDR2 FQNEAQ (reference sequence). This CDR3 contains 12 residues. V gave up 8 bases and J gave up 4 bases, with 11 bases separating them. The CDR3 DNA follows: TGTGCCAGCTCACGGGGGACCACTGAAGCTTTCTTT. Its translation is CASSRGTTEAFF.

The chain combines TRBV7-2 with TRBJ1-2; possible D gene TRBD1, 5 bases. V shed 3 bases and J shed 5 bases, with 13 bases lying between them. The CDR3 has 14 amino acids. Germline V CDR1 and CDR2: SGHTA, FQGNSA. CDR3 region: CASSFRGLEYGYTF. CDR3 DNA: TGTGCCAGCAGCTTTCGGGGCCTAGAGTATGGCTACACCTTC. Together with reference TRBV7-2 and TRBJ1-2, the CDR3 gives the full variable domain: GAGVSQSPSNKVTEKGKDVELRCDPISGHTALYWYRQSLGQGLEFLIYFQGNSAPDKSGLPSDRFSAERTGGSVSTLTIQRTQQEDSAVYLCASSFRGLEYGYTFGSGTRLTVV.

About this clone itself: The sample contains more than one DNA sequence encoding this CDR3. The CDR3 DNA sequence: TGTGCCAGCAGCTTAGAGGGACCCAATGAGCAGTTCTTC. This sequence encodes CASSLEGPNEQFF. The rearrangement uses TRBV7-9 and TRBJ2-1, with D perhaps assigned TRBD1 or TRBD2 (5 bases each). The CDR3 consists of 13 residues. Germline assignment: CDR1 SEHNR and CDR2 FQNEAQ (reference sequence). Deletions cut 1 base from V and 6 bases from J, with 7 bases between.

This chain uses TRBV7-6 with TRBJ2-1; D not certain. There are 15 residues in the CDR3. V lost 0 bases and J 0 bases, leaving 6 bases between the germline ends. Germline V gene data show CDR1 as SGHVS and CDR2 as FNYEAQ. The CDR3 sequence: CASSLAGSSYNEQFF. The CDR3 region has the DNA TGTGCCAGCAGCTTAGCTGGTAGCTCCTACAATGAGCAGTTCTTC.

The V gene is TRBV9, the J gene TRBJ1-6; D possibly corresponds to TRBD1 (6 bases). The germline V gene has CDR1 SGDLS and CDR2 YYNGEE. Trimming shortened V by 5 bases and J by 8 bases, and 20 bases separated the two germline ends. The CDR3 is made up of 16 amino acids. CDR3: CASRKDSPNSYSPLHF. The CDR3 DNA sequence: TGTGCCAGCAGGAAGGACAGTCCCAATTCCTATTCACCCCTCCACTTT.

The chain is built from TRBV2 and TRBJ2-5, with no clear D. Per germline, CDR1 SNHLY and CDR2 FYNNEI. CDR3 length: 15 residues. V was trimmed by 2 bases and J by 5 bases, leaving 15 bases between them. The CDR3 sequence is CASSEFGLSGETQYF. The CDR3 coding sequence is TGTGCCAGCAGTGAATTCGGGCTTAGTGGGGAGACCCAGTACTTC.

The genes are TRBV6-6 and TRBJ2-5, with a weak D call TRBD2 (7 bases). Trimming shortened V by 8 bases and J by 5 bases, and 21 bases separated the two germline ends. CDR1 and CDR2 from the germline V gene are MNHNY and SVGAGI (reference sequence). The CDR3 is 15 amino acids. The CDR3 region is CASSSLGGAEETQYF. CDR3 in DNA: TGTGCCAGCTCGTCCCTAGGGGGGGCCGAGGAGACCCAGTACTTC.

The chain uses TRBV2 and TRBJ2-7, with D tentatively TRBD2 (6 bases). This CDR3 is 14 amino acids long. Germline CDR1 reads SNHLY; CDR2 reads FYNNEI. V shed 6 bases and J shed 4 bases, with 16 bases lying between them. The CDR3 DNA reads as TGTGCCAGCAGCTCCGGGACTCCAAGGTACGAGCAGTACTTC. This translates into CASSSGTPRYEQYF.

V is TRBV6-5 and J is TRBJ2-3; weak D call: TRBD1 (6 bases). This CDR3 comprises 14 residues. The germline gives CDR1 MNHEY, CDR2 SVGAGI. V dropped 0 bases and J dropped 4 bases, with 8 bases sitting between them. The CDR3 sequence: CASSYSSGADTQYF. The DNA of the CDR3 is TGTGCCAGCAGTTACTCGTCAGGGGCAGATACGCAGTATTTT.

J is TRBJ2-2 and V is TRBV4-1; a weak D match, TRBD1 (6 bases). This CDR3 comprises 15 residues. Germline V lookup: CDR1 MGHRA, CDR2 YSYEKL. The V end was cut by 10 bases, the J end by 5 bases, with 20 bases between. DNA of the CDR3: TGCGCCACCAGTTTCAGGGGCGAAGGGACCGGGGAGCTGTTTTTT. Amino acids: CATSFRGEGTGELFF.

This clone was counted only a few times. The chain employs TRBV6-5 and TRBJ2-7, with TRBD1 as a possible D gene (6 bases). The CDR3 sequence is 14 residues long. CDR1 and CDR2 (germline): MNHEY, SVGAGI. V lost 2 bases and J 6 bases, leaving 14 bases between the germline ends. The CDR3 bases are TGTGCCAGCAGTTACGCAGGGGAGCTAGGCGAGCAGTACTTC. Its protein product is CASSYAGELGEQYF.

The rearrangement links TRBV2 to TRBJ2-1, with 9 bases lining up with TRBD1. Germline CDR1 is SNHLY and CDR2 is FYNNEI. Germline trimming cut 7 bases from V and 4 bases from J; bases unmatched to any gene: 8. The length of the CDR3 is 15 residues. CDR3 DNA sequence: TGTGCCAGCACCCGAGCGACAGGGGGGTACAATGAGCAGTTCTTC. Translated, it gives CASTRATGGYNEQFF.